Following are 17 T cell receptor beta chains from one sample sequenced in a study of T cell responses to AZD1222 COVID-19 vaccine. Generated by immunoSEQ multiplex PCR, the TCRdb table keeps only in-frame clones and is missing some. Counted here are roughly 150,000 clones, around 93% occurring once; the ten biggest clones make up 3.5% to 4%. The sequenced sample was peripheral blood, obtained 28 days after the second AZD1222 dose. The receptor set was obtained from an adult who received the AZD1222 COVID-19 vaccine.

The V gene is TRBV10-3, the J gene TRBJ1-2, with D tentatively TRBD1 (5 bases). This CDR3 contains 16 residues. Germline loops: CDR1 ENHRY, CDR2 SYGVKD. V was clipped by 0 bases and J by 2 bases, with 13 bases between them. As DNA, the CDR3 is TGTGCCATCAGTGAGTCGTTGGACAAGGGGAACTATGGCTACACCTTC. Amino acid sequence: CAISESLDKGNYGYTF.

The rearrangement links TRBV7-2 to TRBJ1-1; D unresolved. With 3 bases removed from V and 2 bases from J, the gap between germline ends came to 7 bases. Looked up from germline, CDR1 is SGHTA and CDR2 is FQGNSA. This CDR3 region has 13 residues. As DNA, the CDR3 is TGTGCCAGCAGCTTCGGCCCAAACACTGAAGCTTTCTTT. Translating gives CASSFGPNTEAFF.

This clone appeared once. The chain employs TRBV5-4 and TRBJ1-2; weak D call: TRBD1 (6 bases). There are 15 residues in the CDR3. CDR1 is SGHNT, CDR2 YYREEE, per germline (reference sequence). V dropped 5 bases and J dropped 5 bases, with 19 bases sitting between them. The chain's CDR3 is CASSPIRGAGYGYTF. As DNA, the CDR3 is TGTGCCAGCAGTCCCATTAGGGGGGCTGGATATGGCTACACCTTC.

As DNA, the CDR3 is TGTGCCAGCAGCTTAGTTCGAGGGAGGATGGATACGCAGTATTTT. It codes for CASSLVRGRMDTQYF. J is TRBJ2-3 and V is TRBV11-3; maybe TRBD2 (6 bases). This CDR3 spans 15 amino acids. Germline CDR1 SGHNT, CDR2 YENEEA. Trimming removed 1 base from V and 6 bases from J, with 14 bases in between.

The CDR3 sequence: CASSYGGSSYNEQFF. In nucleotides, the CDR3 is TGTGCCAGCAGTTACGGGGGGAGCTCCTACAATGAGCAGTTCTTC. The rearrangement joins TRBV6-5 to TRBJ2-1, with D perhaps TRBD2 (6 bases). Trimming stripped 2 bases from V and 0 bases from J, with 8 bases between. The CDR3 spans 15 residues. Germline V lookup: CDR1 MNHEY, CDR2 SVGAGI.

As DNA, the CDR3 is TGTGCCAGCAGCAAAGGGTGTACAATAAACTCTGGAAACACCATATATTTT. Translated: CASSKGCTINSGNTIYF. This chain connects TRBV21-1 to TRBJ1-3; the table calls TRBD1, which could not be checked here. TRBV21-1 is annotated as a pseudogene. This CDR3 is built from 17 residues.

This chain uses TRBV6-5 with TRBJ1-1; the D gene is possibly TRBD1 (5 bases). The CDR3 extends over 14 amino acids. Germline V gives CDR1 MNHEY, CDR2 SVGAGI. Deletions cut 6 bases from V and 3 bases from J, with 14 bases between. This CDR3 reads CASSQDKRDTEAFF. CDR3 nucleotide sequence: TGTGCCAGCAGCCAGGACAAGAGGGACACTGAAGCTTTCTTT.

The chain carries TRBV11-3 and TRBJ1-2, with D uncertain. The CDR3 sequence is 16 residues long. Germline V gene sequence: CDR1 SGHNT, CDR2 YENEEA. Trimming left V 5 bases short and J 4 bases short, with 20 bases between. CDR3 DNA sequence: TGTGCCAGCAGCCCCGGCGGCGGCCGGCTCGCCTATGGCTACACCTTC. Encoded protein: CASSPGGGRLAYGYTF. The whole variable domain, filled in from reference TRBV11-3 and TRBJ1-2, reads EAGVVQSPRYKIIEKKQPVAFWCNPISGHNTLYWYLQNLGQGPELLIRYENEEAVDDSQLPKDRFSAERLKGVDSTLKIQPAELGDSAVYLCASSPGGGRLAYGYTFGSGTRLTVV.

The V and J genes are TRBV2 and TRBJ1-2, with a tentative D call TRBD1 (5 bases). The CDR3 has 16 amino acids. Germline lookup yields CDR1 SNHLY and CDR2 FYNNEI. Between the trimmed V and J ends, which lost 8 bases and 3 bases, there was a span of 22 bases. The chain's CDR3 is CASRRDGTGWDYGYTF. In DNA, the CDR3 is TGTGCCAGCCGTAGGGATGGGACTGGGTGGGACTATGGCTACACCTTC.

The gene calls are TRBV6-4 and TRBJ2-5, with a tentative D call TRBD2 (5 bases). Looked up from germline, CDR1 is MRHNA and CDR2 is SNTAGT. The CDR3 has 14 residues. Between the trimmed V and J ends, which lost 3 bases and 4 bases, there was a span of 12 bases. This chain's CDR3 is CASSERGEGETQYF. The CDR3 region has the DNA TGTGCCAGCAGTGAACGGGGAGAAGGAGAGACCCAGTACTTC.

This clone was recorded once. The rearrangement links TRBV6-5 to TRBJ1-2, with 8 bases identical to TRBD1. The CDR3 totals 15 residues. The germline gives CDR1 MNHEY, CDR2 SVGAGI. The trim removed 2 bases at V and 6 bases at J, leaving 8 bases unmatched. CDR3 residues: CASSYADRGRNGYTF. In nucleotides, the CDR3 is TGTGCCAGCAGTTACGCTGACAGGGGCCGAAATGGCTACACCTTC.

The chain employs TRBV30 and TRBJ2-2; D gene unclear. This CDR3 is 14 amino acids long. CDR1 is GTSNPN and CDR2 is SVGIG in the germline V gene (reference sequence). The germline V and J ends were trimmed by 1 base and 5 bases, with 11 bases remaining between them. The chain's CDR3 is CAWSGARVTGELFF. The CDR3 DNA reads TGTGCCTGGAGTGGGGCTAGGGTAACCGGGGAGCTGTTTTTT.

This clone came up once. The chain has TRBV5-6 and TRBJ1-2, with a possible D match to TRBD1 (5 bases). The CDR3 sequence is 13 residues long. Germline V gives CDR1 SGHDT, CDR2 YYEEEE. Trimming took off 4 bases at V and 4 bases at J, with 11 bases between the two ends. The CDR3 DNA is TGTGCCAGCAGCCCGAAAGACAGCTATGGCTACACCTTC. Protein: CASSPKDSYGYTF.

The chain uses TRBV24-1 and TRBJ1-5; TRBD1 aligns across 7 bases. This CDR3 region has 15 residues. J lost 8 bases, V lost 11 bases, and 17 bases had no gene match. Germline CDR1 and CDR2: KGHDR and SFDVKD. The CDR3 sequence: CAKEAGQGVLEPQHF. In DNA, the CDR3 is TGTGCCAAAGAAGCGGGGCAGGGGGTCTTAGAGCCCCAGCATTTT.

The V call is TRBV6-6, the J call TRBJ1-5; weak D call: TRBD1 (5 bases). The germline V gene encodes CDR1 MNHNY and CDR2 SVGAGI (reference sequence). This CDR3 is 13 amino acids long. V was pared by 6 bases and J by 6 bases, with 12 bases between. CDR3 sequence: CASRVRVGQPQHF. The CDR3 DNA reads as TGTGCCAGCAGGGTCAGGGTAGGTCAGCCCCAGCATTTT.

The gene calls are TRBV7-2 and TRBJ2-3, with 14 bases identical to TRBD2. The CDR3 has 15 residues. J was trimmed by 11 bases and V by 3 bases; bases with no gene match: 7. The germline V gene has CDR1 SGHTA and CDR2 FQGNSA. The CDR3 sequence is CASSFGTSGGQGQYF. CDR3 nucleotide sequence: TGTGCCAGCAGCTTTGGGACTAGCGGGGGTCAGGGGCAGTATTTT.

The chain has TRBV4-3 and TRBJ1-1, with D tentatively TRBD1 (5 bases). CDR3 length: 17 amino acids. V lost 4 bases, J lost 1 base, and 19 bases lay in between. The germline gives CDR1 LGHNA, CDR2 YSLEER. This CDR3 is CASSRAQGRVGNTEAFF. The CDR3, as DNA: TGCGCCAGCAGCCGGGCGCAGGGAAGGGTGGGGAACACTGAAGCTTTCTTT.